The 8 T cell receptor beta chains below come from one sample, sequenced in a study of T cells in tuberculosis. Produced via immunoSEQ multiplex PCR; TCRdb's table is partial and in-frame only. The sample yields tens of thousands of clones, 75% to 90% seen once. Sequenced: PBMCs. The receptors here all came from a donor between 10 and 35 years old with latent tuberculosis or without tuberculosis infection.

The chain uses TRBV5-5 and TRBJ1-6; tentatively, D is TRBD1 (5 bases). The V and J ends lost 1 base and 0 bases respectively, with 14 bases between them. The CDR3 runs 18 residues. Looked up from germline, CDR1 is SGHKS and CDR2 is YYEKEE (reference sequence). In DNA form, the CDR3 reads TGTGCCAGCAGCTTGTGGCAGGGCCCGAGCTCCTATAATTCACCCCTCCACTTT. Amino acids: CASSLWQGPSSYNSPLHF.

The chain is built from TRBV14 and TRBJ1-2; D not certain. Germline loops: CDR1 SGHDN, CDR2 FVKESK. The V end lost 0 bases, the J end lost 4 bases, and 6 bases lay between the germline ends. The CDR3 totals 13 residues. This chain's CDR3 is CASSQDGAYGYTF. CDR3 nucleotides: TGTGCCAGCAGCCAAGATGGAGCCTATGGCTACACCTTC.

This chain uses TRBV4-1 with TRBJ1-3; 10 nucleotides line up with TRBD1. V was clipped by 6 bases and J by 2 bases; unmatched bases: 16. This CDR3 spans 19 amino acids. The V gene's germline CDR1 is MGHRA and CDR2 YSYEKL. This chain's CDR3 is CASSSTGTGVFQPGNTIYF. The DNA of the CDR3 is TGCGCCAGCAGTTCCACCGGGACAGGGGTATTTCAGCCTGGAAACACCATATATTTT.

The rearrangement links TRBV7-2 to TRBJ2-5; 8 bases line up with TRBD2. V lost 2 bases to trimming and J lost 2 bases; unmatched junction nucleotides: 13. This CDR3 contains 18 residues. Per germline, CDR1 SGHTA and CDR2 FQGNSA. This CDR3 is CASSLLIVRAGDQETQYF. The CDR3 DNA reads as TGTGCCAGCAGCTTATTAATCGTCCGAGCGGGGGATCAAGAGACCCAGTACTTC.

The table lists this clone with a few counts. V usage is TRBV29-1 and J usage is TRBJ1-1, with 7 bases fitting TRBD1. This CDR3 comprises 14 residues. CDR1 is SQVTM, CDR2 ANQGSEA, per germline. V was pared by 6 bases and J by 0 bases, with 7 bases of the junction left unmatched. The CDR3 sequence is CSVVTGPMNTEAFF. In DNA form, the CDR3 reads TGCAGCGTAGTGACAGGGCCCATGAACACTGAAGCTTTCTTT.

V gene TRBV4-3 combines with J gene TRBJ1-2; D is uncertain. Trimming cost V 0 bases and J 4 bases, with 12 bases left between them. Looked up from germline, CDR1 is LGHNA and CDR2 is YSLEER. CDR3 length equals 15 residues. In DNA, the CDR3 is TGCGCCAGCAGCCAAGAGATTGACTTGGGCTATGGCTACACCTTC. Protein: CASSQEIDLGYGYTF.

V and J are TRBV28 and TRBJ1-6; 7 positions agree with TRBD1. The CDR3 runs 14 residues. Germline V gene lookup returns CDR1 MDHEN and CDR2 SYDVKM. Germline trimming cut 6 bases from V and 7 bases from J; bases unmatched to any gene: 6. In nucleotides, the CDR3 is TGTGCCAGCAGGGTGGGACAGAGGAATTCACCCCTCCACTTT. Translation gives CASRVGQRNSPLHF.

The gene calls are TRBV27 and TRBJ2-4; D is possibly TRBD1 (6 bases). The CDR3 is 16 residues long. V was pared by 0 bases and J by 0 bases, with 9 bases between. Germline CDR1 MNHEY, CDR2 SMNVEV (reference sequence). This chain's CDR3 is CASSLSRGLAKNIQYF. Here the CDR3 DNA reads TGTGCCAGCAGTTTATCTAGGGGGTTAGCCAAAAACATTCAGTACTTC.